A single sample is the source of the 8 T cell receptor beta chains below, sequenced in a study of graft-versus-host responses after intestinal transplantation. Sequencing used immunoSEQ multiplex PCR; TCRdb keeps in-frame clones, though not all of them. The sample lists some 45,000 clones; approximately 94% were seen once. The material was PBMCs, obtained about 320 days after intestinal transplant. The receptor set was obtained from a human patient who received an intestinal transplant, so some T cells may come from the graft donor.

A remark on this clone: The final CDR3 position lacks the conserved phenylalanine or tryptophan, pointing to a likely read error. Because the CDR3's place on the DNA is in doubt, the DNA is left out and the CDR3 is given as listed by TCRdb. The rearrangement joins TRBV5-1 to TRBJ2-7; the table's D call, TRBD2, was not checked against the DNA. The CDR3 spans 11 residues, counting both ends. The germline gives CDR1 SGHRS, CDR2 YFSETQ. This chain's CDR3 is CASRSGREQYL.

This chain uses TRBV6-6 with TRBJ2-4, with 10 bases lining up with TRBD2. The CDR3 runs 15 residues. Germline values: CDR1 MNHNY, CDR2 SVGAGI (reference sequence). The V gene end was trimmed by 4 bases and the J gene end by 8 bases; junction bases not matched to a gene: 8. For the CDR3, the DNA is TGTGCCAGCAGTTTGAGCGGGGGGGCCCTGGACATTCAGTACTTC. Residues: CASSLSGGALDIQYF.

This chain links TRBV6-1 with TRBJ2-5; 7 nucleotides agree with TRBD1. The CDR3 length is 13 residues. Trimming at V came to 11 bases and at J to 3 bases, leaving 9 bases not matched to a gene. Germline CDR1 is MNHNS and CDR2 is SASEGT. The DNA of the CDR3 is TGTGCCTCCTCAAGGGACAGCGAAGAGACCCAGTACTTC. It yields the protein CASSRDSEETQYF.

This rearrangement joins TRBV5-1 to TRBJ1-1, with no clear D. CDR1 is SGHRS and CDR2 is YFSETQ in the germline V gene. Between the trimmed V and J ends, which lost 1 base and 5 bases, there was a span of 9 bases. There are 13 residues in the CDR3. The CDR3 sequence: CASSLWTGTEAFF. In nucleotides, the CDR3 is TGCGCCAGCAGCTTGTGGACTGGAACTGAAGCTTTCTTT.

The chain is built from TRBV19 and TRBJ1-5, with 7 bases lining up with TRBD1. The CDR3 is 15 residues long. Germline V gene lookup returns CDR1 LNHDA and CDR2 SQIVND (reference sequence). J lost 8 bases, V lost 6 bases, and 13 bases had no gene match. The CDR3 DNA reads TGTGCCAGTAGGGAAGGACAGGTCCTCAAGGAGCCCCAGCATTTT. Translating gives CASREGQVLKEPQHF.

This clone was picked up one time. This chain uses TRBV7-3 with TRBJ2-1; 8 nucleotides line up with TRBD2. The CDR3 is made up of 16 amino acids. Unmatched junction bases numbered 8, after V lost 0 bases and J lost 7 bases. Germline V lookup: CDR1 SGHTA, CDR2 FQGTGA. CDR3 nucleotide sequence: TGTGCCAGCAGCTTAACCCCCCCGGGAGGGCTAAATGAGCAGTTCTTC. It codes for CASSLTPPGGLNEQFF.

This clone appeared a single time. The chain employs TRBV7-6 and TRBJ2-3; perhaps D is TRBD1 or TRBD2 (5 bases each). Germline V gives CDR1 SGHVS, CDR2 FNYEAQ. V was trimmed by 2 bases and J by 2 bases, leaving 14 bases between them. CDR3 length equals 16 residues. The CDR3 region has the DNA TGTGCCAGCAGCTTATTGCGAGGGGCCAACACAGATACGCAGTATTTT. Encoded protein: CASSLLRGANTDTQYF.

The genes are TRBV9 and TRBJ1-2, with TRBD1 matching over 8 bases. The CDR3 sequence is 16 residues long. Trimming took 3 bases from V and 6 from J; bases not matched to a gene: 13. Germline V CDR1 and CDR2: SGDLS, YYNGEE. CDR3 coding DNA: TGTGCCAGCAGCGGTTATGGACAGGGAATTAGGAATGGCTACACCTTC. Amino acids: CASSGYGQGIRNGYTF.